This is a list of T cell receptor beta chains from one sample in a study of blood T cell repertoires in COVID-19. Repertoires were generated with immunoSEQ multiplex PCR, while TCRdb's copy carries only in-frame clones and drops some. The sample includes some 380,000 clones, 90% seen only once; the top ten take approximately 7%. Sequencing was carried out using peripheral blood. Every receptor here comes from a young man with active or convalescent COVID-19. Both conserved end residues are part of each CDR3. A D gene is named only where the DNA matches it firmly. Expanded clones get a size class; other rows say once, few or many, or leave the size out.

CDR3 length	D gene	clone size	V gene	J gene	CDR3 DNA	CDR3 protein
13	TRBD1	-	TRBV7-2	TRBJ1-2	TGTGCCAGCAGCCCGTCGACAGGGGGTGGCTACACCTTC	CASSPSTGGGYTF
12	-	few	TRBV19	TRBJ1-2	TGTGCCAGTAGTATTCTAGGAGGGGGCTACACCTTC	CASSILGGGYTF
12	-	-	TRBV6-5	TRBJ1-1	TGTGCCAGCACTCTATTGAACACTGAAGCTTTCTTT	CASTLLNTEAFF
15	-	-	TRBV19	TRBJ1-1	TGTGCCAGTAGTATAGAGAGGACAGTGAACACTGAAGCTTTCTTT	CASSIERTVNTEAFF
16	-	few	TRBV19	TRBJ1-5	TGTGCCAGTAGTATACAGGGGTCATCGGGCCAATTTGCCCAGCATTTT	CASSIQGSSGQFAQHF
14	-	-	TRBV18	TRBJ1-4	TGTGCCAGCTCCCTGACCGGGAAAAATGAAAAACTGTTTTTT	CASSLTGKNEKLFF
19	-	-	TRBV23-1	TRBJ2-3	TGCGCCAGCAGTCAATCGAGTCGGGGGGCGGGTTCTTCCACAGATACGCAGTATTTT	CASSQSSRGAGSSTDTQYF
15	TRBD1	-	TRBV6-2/TRBV6-3	TRBJ1-4	TGTGCCAGCAGTTTGCAAACAGGGGCGCGTGAAAAACTGTTTTTT	CASSLQTGAREKLFF
15	-	-	TRBV7-2	TRBJ2-2	TGTGCCAGCAGCCCCCGGCTAGCCCTCACCGGGGAGCTGTTTTTT	CASSPRLALTGELFF
15	-	-	TRBV5-8	TRBJ1-5	TGTGCCAGCAGCTGGAATGACATCCCCAATCAGCCCCAGCATTTT	CASSWNDIPNQPQHF
14	-	-	TRBV5-8	TRBJ1-2	TGTGCCAGCAGCTTGAGAGGGGGGGACTATGGCTACACCTTC	CASSLRGGDYGYTF
15	TRBD2	-	TRBV18	TRBJ2-7	TGTGCCAGCTCATCTAGCGGGGTTAGCTCCTACGAGCAGTACTTC	CASSSSGVSSYEQYF
15	-	-	TRBV7-2	TRBJ1-2	TGTGCCAGCAGCTTAGACGGGGGGCCATATCTAGGCTACACCTTC	CASSLDGGPYLGYTF
16	TRBD2	-	TRBV9	TRBJ2-3	TGTGCCAGCAGCGCGGGACTGGCGGGAGCGTCGGATACGCAGTATTTT	CASSAGLAGASDTQYF
16	-	-	TRBV4-1	TRBJ1-3	TGCGCCAGCAGCCGAGAACGGCCAGCGTCTGGAAACACCATATATTTT	CASSRERPASGNTIYF
14	-	-	TRBV28	TRBJ1-3	TGTGCCAGCAGCCGCGTTGGGGAGTGGAACACCATATATTTT	CASSRVGEWNTIYF
15	-	-	TRBV4-3	TRBJ2-7	TGCGCCAGCAGCCAAGGGACTACCTACGACTACGAGCAGTACTTC	CASSQGTTYDYEQYF
14	-	-	TRBV28	TRBJ2-2	TGTGCCAGCAGTTTTTTGGCTCTCACCGGGGAGCTGTTTTTT	CASSFLALTGELFF
16	TRBD2	-	TRBV7-2	TRBJ2-3	TGTGCCAGCAGCAGAGGACTAGCGGGAATCACAGATACGCAGTATTTT	CASSRGLAGITDTQYF
14	-	-	TRBV30	TRBJ1-2	TGTGCCTGGAGTATTTCAGAAACTAACTATGGCTACACCTTC	CAWSISETNYGYTF
12	TRBD1	few	TRBV19	TRBJ1-2	TGTGCCAGTACGACAGGGATCGGTGGCTACACCTTC	CASTTGIGGYTF
15	-	-	TRBV2	TRBJ2-1	TGTGCCAGCAAGATAGACAGGCCTGCGGACAATGAGCAGTTCTTC	CASKIDRPADNEQFF
15	-	-	TRBV2	TRBJ2-2	TGTGCCAGCAGATCCCGTGAGACAGTCACCGGGGAGCTGTTTTTT	CASRSRETVTGELFF
14	TRBD1	-	TRBV19	TRBJ1-5	TGTGCCAGTAGTACCATGACAGGGTTTCAGCCCCAGCATTTT	CASSTMTGFQPQHF